The clone carrying this T cell receptor beta chain was seen a few times. Germline V lookup: CDR1 GTSNPN, CDR2 SVGIG (reference sequence). V lost 5 bases and J lost 0, with 14 bases in between. The CDR3 is made up of 16 amino acids. TCRdb re-called the 5' RACE reads through MiXCR, storing one row per CDR3 protein. The sample comprises some 100,000 distinct CDR3 sequences, 12% of which are singletons, and over 40% rests with the top ten. This record comes from a study of spatial heterogeneity in lung cancer. Time point reported: sample taken at primary tumor resection. Unsorted whole RNA from tumor, nontumor lung or frozen PBMC underwent sequencing. The donor group consisted of under 90 patients who had untreated, early-stage non-small cell lung cancer.

The receptor was isolated from a male donor with early-stage non-small cell lung cancer. Specimen: PBMCs, collected at surgery. The genes are TRBV30 and TRBJ2-6; D is unclear. CDR3 sequence (DNA): TGTGCCTGGCGTCTGAGTTTGCGCTCTGGGGCCAACGTCCTGACTTTC. Amino acids: CAWRLSLRSGANVLTF.